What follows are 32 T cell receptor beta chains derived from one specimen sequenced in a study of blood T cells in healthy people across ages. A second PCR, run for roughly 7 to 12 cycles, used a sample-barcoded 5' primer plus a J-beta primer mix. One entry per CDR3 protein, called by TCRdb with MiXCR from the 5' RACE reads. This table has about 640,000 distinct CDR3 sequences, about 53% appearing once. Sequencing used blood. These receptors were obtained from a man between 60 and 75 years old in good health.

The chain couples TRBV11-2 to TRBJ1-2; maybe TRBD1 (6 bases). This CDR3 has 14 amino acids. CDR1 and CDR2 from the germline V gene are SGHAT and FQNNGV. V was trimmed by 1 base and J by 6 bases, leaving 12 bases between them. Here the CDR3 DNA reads TGTGCCAGCAGCTTAGGTGCCAGGGGAGATGGCTACACCTTC. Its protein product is CASSLGARGDGYTF.

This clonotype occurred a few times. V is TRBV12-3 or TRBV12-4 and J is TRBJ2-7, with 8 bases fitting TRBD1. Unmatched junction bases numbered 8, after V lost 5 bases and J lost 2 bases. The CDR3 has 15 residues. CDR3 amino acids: CASSPRTGLTYEQYF. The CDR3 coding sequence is TGTGCCAGCAGTCCGAGGACAGGGCTGACCTACGAGCAGTACTTC.

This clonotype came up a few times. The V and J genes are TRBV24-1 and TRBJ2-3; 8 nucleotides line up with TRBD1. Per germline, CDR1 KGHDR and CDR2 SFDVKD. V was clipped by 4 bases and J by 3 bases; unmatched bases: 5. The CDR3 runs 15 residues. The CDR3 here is CATSDPRQGTDTQYF. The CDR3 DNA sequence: TGTGCCACCAGTGACCCGCGACAGGGGACAGATACGCAGTATTTT.

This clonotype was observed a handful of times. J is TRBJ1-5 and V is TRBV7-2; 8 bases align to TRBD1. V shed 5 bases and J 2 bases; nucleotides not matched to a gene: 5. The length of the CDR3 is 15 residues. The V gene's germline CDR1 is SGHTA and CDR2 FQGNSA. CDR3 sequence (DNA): TGTGCCAGCAGCATAGACAGGGGTGGCAATCAGCCCCAGCATTTT. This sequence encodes CASSIDRGGNQPQHF.

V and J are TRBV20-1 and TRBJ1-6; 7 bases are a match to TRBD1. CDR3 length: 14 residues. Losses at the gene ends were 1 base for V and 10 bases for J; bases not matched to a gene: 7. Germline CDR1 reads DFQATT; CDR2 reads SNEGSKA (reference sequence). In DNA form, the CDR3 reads TGCAGTGCTAGAGCCGGGACAGATGGGTCACCCCTCCACTTT. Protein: CSARAGTDGSPLHF.

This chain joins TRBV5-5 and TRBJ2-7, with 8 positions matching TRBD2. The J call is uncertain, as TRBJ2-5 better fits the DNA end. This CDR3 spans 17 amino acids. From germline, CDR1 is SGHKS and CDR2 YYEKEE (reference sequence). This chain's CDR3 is CASSNGITGGPLETQYF. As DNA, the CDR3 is TGTGCCAGCAGCAACGGGATCACGGGGGGGCCGTTGGAGACCCAGTACTTC.

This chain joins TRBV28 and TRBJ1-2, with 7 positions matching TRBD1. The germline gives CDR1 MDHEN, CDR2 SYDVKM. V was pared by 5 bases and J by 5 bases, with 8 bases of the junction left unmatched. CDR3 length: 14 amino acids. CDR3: CASSDPGQQYGYTF. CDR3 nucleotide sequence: TGTGCCAGCAGTGACCCGGGACAGCAATATGGCTACACCTTC.

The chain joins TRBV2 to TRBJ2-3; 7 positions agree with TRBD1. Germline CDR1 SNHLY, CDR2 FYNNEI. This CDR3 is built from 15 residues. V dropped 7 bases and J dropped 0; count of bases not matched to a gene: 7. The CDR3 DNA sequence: TGTGCCAGCACTTCGGACAGGCTGAGCACAGATACGCAGTATTTT. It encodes CASTSDRLSTDTQYF.

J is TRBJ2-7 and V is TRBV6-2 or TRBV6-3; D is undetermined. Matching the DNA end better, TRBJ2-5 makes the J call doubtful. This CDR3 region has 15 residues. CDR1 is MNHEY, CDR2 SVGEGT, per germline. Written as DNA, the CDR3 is TGTGCCAGCAGTTCCCAACGGGCGCAATGGGGGACCCAGTACTTC. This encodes CASSSQRAQWGTQYF.

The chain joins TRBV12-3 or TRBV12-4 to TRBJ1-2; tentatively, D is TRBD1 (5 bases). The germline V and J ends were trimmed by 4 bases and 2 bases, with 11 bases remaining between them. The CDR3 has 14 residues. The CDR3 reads CASSSGAANYGYTF. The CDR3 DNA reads TGTGCCAGCAGTTCCGGGGCGGCGAACTATGGCTACACCTTC.

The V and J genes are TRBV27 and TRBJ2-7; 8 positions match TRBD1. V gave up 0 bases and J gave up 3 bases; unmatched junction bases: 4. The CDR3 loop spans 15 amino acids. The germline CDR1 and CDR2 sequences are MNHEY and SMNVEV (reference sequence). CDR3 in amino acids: CASSLSGTGIYEQYF. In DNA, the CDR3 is TGTGCCAGCAGTTTATCCGGGACAGGAATCTACGAGCAGTACTTC.

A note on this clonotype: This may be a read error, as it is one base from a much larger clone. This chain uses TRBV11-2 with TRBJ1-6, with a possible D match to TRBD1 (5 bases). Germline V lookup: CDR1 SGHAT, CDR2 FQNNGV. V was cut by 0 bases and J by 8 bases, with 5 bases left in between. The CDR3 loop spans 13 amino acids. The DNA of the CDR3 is TGTGCCAGCAGCTTAGAGACAGATTCACCCCTCCACTTT. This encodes CASSLETDSPLHF.

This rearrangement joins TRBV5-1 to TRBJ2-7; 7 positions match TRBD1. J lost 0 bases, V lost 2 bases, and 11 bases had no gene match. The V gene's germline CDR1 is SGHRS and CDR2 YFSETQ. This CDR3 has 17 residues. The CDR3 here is CASSFARGQRSSYEQYF. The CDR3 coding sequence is TGCGCCAGCAGCTTTGCACGGGGACAGAGGAGCTCCTACGAGCAGTACTTC.

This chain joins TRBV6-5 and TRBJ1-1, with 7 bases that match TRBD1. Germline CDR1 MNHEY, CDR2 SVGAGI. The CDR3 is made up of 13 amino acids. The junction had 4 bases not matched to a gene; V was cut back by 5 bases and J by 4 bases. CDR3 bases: TGTGCCAGCAGTCGACAGGGCCCCACTGAAGCTTTCTTT. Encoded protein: CASSRQGPTEAFF.

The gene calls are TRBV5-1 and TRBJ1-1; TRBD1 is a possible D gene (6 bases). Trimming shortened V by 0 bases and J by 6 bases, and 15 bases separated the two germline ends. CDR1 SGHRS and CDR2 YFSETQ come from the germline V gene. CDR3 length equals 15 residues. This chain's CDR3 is CASSLVAGAGSEAFF. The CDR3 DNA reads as TGCGCCAGCAGCTTGGTCGCGGGGGCAGGATCTGAAGCTTTCTTT.

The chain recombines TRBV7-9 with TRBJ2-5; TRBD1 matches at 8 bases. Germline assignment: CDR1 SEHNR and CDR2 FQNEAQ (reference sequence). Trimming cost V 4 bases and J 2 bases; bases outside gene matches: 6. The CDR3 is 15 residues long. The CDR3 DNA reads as TGTGCCAGCAGCTCCAGGACAGGGAAACAAGAGACCCAGTACTTC. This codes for CASSSRTGKQETQYF.

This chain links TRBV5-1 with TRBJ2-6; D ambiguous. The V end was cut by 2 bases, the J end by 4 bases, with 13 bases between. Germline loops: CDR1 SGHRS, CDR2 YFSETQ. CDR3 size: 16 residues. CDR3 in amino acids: CASSFSLPSGANVLTF. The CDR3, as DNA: TGCGCCAGCAGCTTCTCCCTACCATCCGGGGCCAACGTCCTGACTTTC.

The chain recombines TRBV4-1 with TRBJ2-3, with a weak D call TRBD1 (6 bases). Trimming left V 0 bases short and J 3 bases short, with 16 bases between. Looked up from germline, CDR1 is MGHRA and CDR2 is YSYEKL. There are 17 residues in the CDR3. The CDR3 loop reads CASSQEGRGMGTDTQYF. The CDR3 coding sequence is TGCGCCAGCAGCCAAGAAGGAAGGGGGATGGGAACAGATACGCAGTATTTT.

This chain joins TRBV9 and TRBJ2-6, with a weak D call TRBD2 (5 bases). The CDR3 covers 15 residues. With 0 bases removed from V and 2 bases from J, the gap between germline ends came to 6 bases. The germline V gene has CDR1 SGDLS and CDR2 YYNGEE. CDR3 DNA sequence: TGTGCCAGCAGCGTAGAGGAGGCTGGGGCCAACGTCCTGACTTTC. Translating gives CASSVEEAGANVLTF.

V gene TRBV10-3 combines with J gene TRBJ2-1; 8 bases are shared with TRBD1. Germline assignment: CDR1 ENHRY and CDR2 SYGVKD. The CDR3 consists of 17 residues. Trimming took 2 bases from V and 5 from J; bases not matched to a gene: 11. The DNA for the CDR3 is TGTGCCATCAGTGAGCCCCGTGTCAGGGGGCACAACAATGAGCAGTTCTTC. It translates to CAISEPRVRGHNNEQFF.

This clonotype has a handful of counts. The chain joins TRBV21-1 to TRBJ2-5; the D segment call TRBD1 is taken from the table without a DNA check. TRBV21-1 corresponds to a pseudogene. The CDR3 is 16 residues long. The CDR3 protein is CARTRDRVEHEETQYF. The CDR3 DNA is TGTGCCAGGACCCGGGACAGGGTAGAGCACGAAGAGACCCAGTACTTC.

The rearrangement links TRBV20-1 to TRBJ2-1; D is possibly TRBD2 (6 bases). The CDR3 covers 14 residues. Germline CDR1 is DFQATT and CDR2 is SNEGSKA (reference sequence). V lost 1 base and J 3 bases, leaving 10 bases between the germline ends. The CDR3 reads CSARGLELYNEQFF. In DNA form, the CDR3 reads TGCAGTGCTAGAGGACTAGAGCTCTACAATGAGCAGTTCTTC.

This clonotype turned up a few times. CDR3 amino acids: CASSQGWRRSGANVLTF. CDR3 nucleotide sequence: TGTGCCAGCAGCCAAGGGTGGAGACGCTCTGGGGCCAACGTCCTGACTTTC. V and J are TRBV3-1 and TRBJ2-6; D gene uncertain. Trimming stripped 1 base from V and 0 bases from J, with 10 bases between. Germline V gives CDR1 LGHDT, CDR2 YNNKEL (reference sequence). The CDR3 runs to 17 residues.

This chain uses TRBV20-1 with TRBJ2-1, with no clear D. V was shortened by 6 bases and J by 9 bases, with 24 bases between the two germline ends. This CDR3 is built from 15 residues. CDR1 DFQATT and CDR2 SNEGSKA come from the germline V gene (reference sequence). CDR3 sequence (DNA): TGCAGTGCCCGGCCCCCAGGATATTACCTGGGTGAGCAGTTCTTC. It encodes CSARPPGYYLGEQFF.

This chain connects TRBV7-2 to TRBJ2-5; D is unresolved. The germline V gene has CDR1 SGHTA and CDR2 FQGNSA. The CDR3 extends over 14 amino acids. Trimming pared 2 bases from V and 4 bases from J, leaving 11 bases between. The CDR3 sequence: CASSLNGGVETQYF. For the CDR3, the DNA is TGTGCCAGCAGCTTAAATGGTGGGGTAGAGACCCAGTACTTC.

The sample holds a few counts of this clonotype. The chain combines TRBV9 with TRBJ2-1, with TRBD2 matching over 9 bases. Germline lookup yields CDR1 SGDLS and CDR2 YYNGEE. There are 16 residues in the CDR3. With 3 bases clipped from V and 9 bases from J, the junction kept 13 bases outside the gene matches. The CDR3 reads CASSANHRLAGPEQFF. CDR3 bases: TGTGCCAGCAGCGCCAACCACCGGCTAGCGGGGCCTGAGCAGTTCTTC. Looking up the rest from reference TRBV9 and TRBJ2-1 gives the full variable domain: DSGVTQTPKHLITATGQRVTLRCSPRSGDLSVYWYQQSLDQGLQFLIQYYNGEERAKGNILERFSAQQFPDLHSELNLSSLELGDSALYFCASSANHRLAGPEQFFGPGTRLTVL.

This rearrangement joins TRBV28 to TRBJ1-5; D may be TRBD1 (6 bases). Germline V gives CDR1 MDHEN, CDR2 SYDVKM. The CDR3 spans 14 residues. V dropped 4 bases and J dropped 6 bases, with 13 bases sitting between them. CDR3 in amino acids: CASSSRQGIQPQHF. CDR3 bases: TGTGCCAGCAGTTCTCGCCAGGGGATTCAGCCCCAGCATTTT.

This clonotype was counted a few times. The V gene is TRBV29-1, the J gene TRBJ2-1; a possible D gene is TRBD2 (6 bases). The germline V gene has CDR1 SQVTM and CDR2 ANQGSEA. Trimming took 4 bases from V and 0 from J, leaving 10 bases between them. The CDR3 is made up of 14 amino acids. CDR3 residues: CSVGGTGSYNEQFF. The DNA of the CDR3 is TGCAGCGTTGGGGGGACTGGCTCCTACAATGAGCAGTTCTTC.

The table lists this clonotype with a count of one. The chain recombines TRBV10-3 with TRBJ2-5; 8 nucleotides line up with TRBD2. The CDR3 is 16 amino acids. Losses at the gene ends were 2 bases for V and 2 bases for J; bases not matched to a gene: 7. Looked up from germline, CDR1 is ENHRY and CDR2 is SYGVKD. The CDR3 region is CAISEPGRGGQETQYF. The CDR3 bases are TGTGCCATCAGTGAGCCCGGACGGGGGGGGCAAGAGACCCAGTACTTC.

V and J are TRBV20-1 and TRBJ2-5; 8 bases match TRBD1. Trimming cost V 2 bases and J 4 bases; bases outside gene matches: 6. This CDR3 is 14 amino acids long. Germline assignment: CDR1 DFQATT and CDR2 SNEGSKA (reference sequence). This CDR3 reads CSARSGQGRETQYF. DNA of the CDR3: TGCAGTGCTAGATCCGGACAGGGACGAGAGACCCAGTACTTC.

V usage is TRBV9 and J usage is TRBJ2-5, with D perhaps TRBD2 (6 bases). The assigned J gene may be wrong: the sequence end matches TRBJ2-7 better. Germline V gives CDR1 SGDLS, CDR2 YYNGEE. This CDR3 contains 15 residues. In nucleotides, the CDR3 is TGTGCCAGCAGCCCAGGGCCTAGCGCCTTCTACGAGCAGTACTTC. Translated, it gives CASSPGPSAFYEQYF.

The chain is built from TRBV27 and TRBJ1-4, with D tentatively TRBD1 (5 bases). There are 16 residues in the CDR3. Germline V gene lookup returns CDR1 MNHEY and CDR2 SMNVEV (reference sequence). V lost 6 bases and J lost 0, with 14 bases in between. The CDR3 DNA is TGTGCCAGCAGCCGAACCGACAGAGCAACTAATGAAAAACTGTTTTTT. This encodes CASSRTDRATNEKLFF. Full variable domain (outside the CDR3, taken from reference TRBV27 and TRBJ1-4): EAQVTQNPRYLITVTGKKLTVTCSQNMNHEYMSWYRQDPGLGLRQIYYSMNVEVTDKGDVPEGYKVSRKEKRNFPLILESPSPNQTSLYFCASSRTDRATNEKLFFGSGTQLSVL.